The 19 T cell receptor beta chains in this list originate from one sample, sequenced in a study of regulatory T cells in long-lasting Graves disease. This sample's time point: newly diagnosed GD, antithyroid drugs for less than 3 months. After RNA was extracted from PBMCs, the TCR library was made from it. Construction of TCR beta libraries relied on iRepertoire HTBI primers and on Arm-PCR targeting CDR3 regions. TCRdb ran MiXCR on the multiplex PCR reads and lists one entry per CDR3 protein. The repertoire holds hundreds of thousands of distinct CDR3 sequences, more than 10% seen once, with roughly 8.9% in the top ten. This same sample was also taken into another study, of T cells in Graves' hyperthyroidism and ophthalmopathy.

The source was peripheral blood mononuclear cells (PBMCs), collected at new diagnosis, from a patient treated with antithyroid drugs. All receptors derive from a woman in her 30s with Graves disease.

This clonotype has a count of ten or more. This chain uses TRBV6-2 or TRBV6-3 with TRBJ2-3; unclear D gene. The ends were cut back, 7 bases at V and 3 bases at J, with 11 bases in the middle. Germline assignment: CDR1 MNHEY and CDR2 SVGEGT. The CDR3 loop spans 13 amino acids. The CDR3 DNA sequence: TGTGCCAGCATGCGAATGGGGACAGATACGCAGTATTTT. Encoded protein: CASMRMGTDTQYF.

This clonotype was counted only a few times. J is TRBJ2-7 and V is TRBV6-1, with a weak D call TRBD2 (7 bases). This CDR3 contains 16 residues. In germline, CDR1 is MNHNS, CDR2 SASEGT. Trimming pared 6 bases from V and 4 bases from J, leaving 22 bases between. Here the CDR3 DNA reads TGTGCCAGCAGCAGCCGGCGACAGGCGGGGGAATACGAGCAGTACTTC. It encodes CASSSRRQAGEYEQYF.

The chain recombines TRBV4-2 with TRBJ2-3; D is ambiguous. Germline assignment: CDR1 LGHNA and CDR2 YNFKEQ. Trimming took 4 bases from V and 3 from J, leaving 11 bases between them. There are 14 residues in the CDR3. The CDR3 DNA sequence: TGTGCCAGCAGCCCCCAACTCGTTACAGATACGCAGTATTTT. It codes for CASSPQLVTDTQYF.

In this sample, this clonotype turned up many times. CDR3 bases: TGCAGTGCCAAAGGGGGGACAGGCTCCTACGAGCAGTACTTC. Translating gives CSAKGGTGSYEQYF. The rearrangement uses TRBV20-1 and TRBJ2-7; 8 bases match TRBD1. Germline loops: CDR1 DFQATT, CDR2 SNEGSKA (reference sequence). CDR3 size: 14 residues. Trimming at V came to 6 bases and at J to 0 bases, leaving 7 bases not matched to a gene.

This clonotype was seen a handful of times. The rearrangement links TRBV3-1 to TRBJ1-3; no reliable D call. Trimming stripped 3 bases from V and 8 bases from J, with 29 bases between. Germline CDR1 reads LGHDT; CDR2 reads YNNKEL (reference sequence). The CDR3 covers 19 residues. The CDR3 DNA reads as TGTGCCAGCAGCCAGGCCCTCGGTGGCGCGATCTATCTGATGGACACCATATATTTT. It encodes CASSQALGGAIYLMDTIYF.

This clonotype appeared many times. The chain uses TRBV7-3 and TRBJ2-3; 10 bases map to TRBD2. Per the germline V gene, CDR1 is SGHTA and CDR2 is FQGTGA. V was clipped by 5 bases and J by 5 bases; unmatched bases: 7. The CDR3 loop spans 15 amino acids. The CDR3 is CASSAKREGGDTQYF. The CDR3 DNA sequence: TGTGCCAGCAGCGCGAAGCGGGAGGGTGGAGATACGCAGTATTTT.

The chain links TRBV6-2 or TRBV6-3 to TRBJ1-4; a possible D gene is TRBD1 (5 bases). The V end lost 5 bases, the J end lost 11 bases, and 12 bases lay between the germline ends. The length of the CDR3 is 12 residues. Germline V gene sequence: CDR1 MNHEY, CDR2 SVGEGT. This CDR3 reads CASSERTPKLFF. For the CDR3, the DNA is TGTGCCAGCAGTGAAAGGACACCGAAACTGTTTTTT.

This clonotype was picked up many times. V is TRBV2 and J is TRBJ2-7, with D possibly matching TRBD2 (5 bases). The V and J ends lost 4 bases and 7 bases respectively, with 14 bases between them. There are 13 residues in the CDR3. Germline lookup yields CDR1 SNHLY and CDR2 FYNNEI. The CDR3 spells CASSGTPLGEQYF. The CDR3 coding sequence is TGTGCCAGCAGTGGGACTCCCCTGGGAGAGCAGTACTTC.

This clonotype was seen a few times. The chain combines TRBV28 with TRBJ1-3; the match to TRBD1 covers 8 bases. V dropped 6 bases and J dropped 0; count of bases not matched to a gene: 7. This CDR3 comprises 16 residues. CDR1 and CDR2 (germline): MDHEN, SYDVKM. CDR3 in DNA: TGTGCCAGCAGCTCGACAGGGGAACCCTCTGGAAACACCATATATTTT. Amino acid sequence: CASSSTGEPSGNTIYF.

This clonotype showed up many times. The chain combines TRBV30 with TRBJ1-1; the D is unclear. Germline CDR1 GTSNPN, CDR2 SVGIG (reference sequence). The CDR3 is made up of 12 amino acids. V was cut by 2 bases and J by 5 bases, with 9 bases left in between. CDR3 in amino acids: CAWSPIGTEAFF. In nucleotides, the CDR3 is TGTGCCTGGAGTCCCATTGGGACTGAAGCTTTCTTT.

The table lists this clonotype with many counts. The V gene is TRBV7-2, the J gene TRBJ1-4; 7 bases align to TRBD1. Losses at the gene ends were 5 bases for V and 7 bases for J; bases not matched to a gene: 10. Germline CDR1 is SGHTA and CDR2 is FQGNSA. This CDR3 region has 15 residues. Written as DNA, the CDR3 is TGTGCCAGCAGCCCCAGACAGGGATCAGGTGAAAAACTGTTTTTT. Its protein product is CASSPRQGSGEKLFF.

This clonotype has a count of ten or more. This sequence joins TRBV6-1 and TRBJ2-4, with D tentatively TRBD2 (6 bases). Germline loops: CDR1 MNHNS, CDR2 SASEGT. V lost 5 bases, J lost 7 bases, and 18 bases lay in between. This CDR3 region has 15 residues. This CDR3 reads CASSHPAEGWNIQYF. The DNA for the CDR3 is TGTGCCAGCAGTCACCCCGCGGAGGGTTGGAACATTCAGTACTTC.

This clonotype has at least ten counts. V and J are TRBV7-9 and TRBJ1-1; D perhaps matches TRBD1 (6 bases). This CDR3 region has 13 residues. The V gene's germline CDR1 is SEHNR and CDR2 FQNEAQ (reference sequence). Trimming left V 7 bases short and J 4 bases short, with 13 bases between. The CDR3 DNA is TGTGCCAGCATTCTCATCAGGGGCACTGAAGCTTTCTTT. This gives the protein CASILIRGTEAFF.

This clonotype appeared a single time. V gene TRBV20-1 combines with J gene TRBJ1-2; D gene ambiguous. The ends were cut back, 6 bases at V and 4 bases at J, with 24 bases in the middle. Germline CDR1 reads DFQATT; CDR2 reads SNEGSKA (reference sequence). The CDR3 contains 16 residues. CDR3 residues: CSANQLRETAAYGYTF. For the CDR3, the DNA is TGCAGTGCCAACCAGCTCCGGGAAACCGCGGCCTATGGCTACACCTTC.

The CDR3 is CASSYGASGRTDTQYF. The DNA for the CDR3 is TGTGCCAGCAGTTACGGGGCTAGCGGGAGAACAGATACGCAGTATTTT. The chain has TRBV6-5 and TRBJ2-3; 10 nucleotides match TRBD2. The J segment lost 3 bases and the V segment lost 2 bases, leaving 5 bases of the junction unmatched. The CDR3 loop spans 16 amino acids. CDR1 and CDR2 from the germline V gene are MNHEY and SVGAGI.

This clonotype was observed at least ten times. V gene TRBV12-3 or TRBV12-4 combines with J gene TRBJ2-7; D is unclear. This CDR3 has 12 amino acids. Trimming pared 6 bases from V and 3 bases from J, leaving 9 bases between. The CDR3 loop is CASSPGYYEQYF. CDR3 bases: TGTGCCAGCAGCCCAGGCTACTACGAGCAGTACTTC.

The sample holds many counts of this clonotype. The CDR3 nucleotides read TGTGCCAGCAGCTTAGTTGCTCGGGGAATCGATGAGCAGTTCTTC. This codes for CASSLVARGIDEQFF. J is TRBJ2-1 and V is TRBV7-2; possibly TRBD2 for D (5 bases). The CDR3 loop spans 15 amino acids. The V gene's germline CDR1 is SGHTA and CDR2 FQGNSA. V was shortened by 1 base and J by 8 bases, with 15 bases between the two germline ends.

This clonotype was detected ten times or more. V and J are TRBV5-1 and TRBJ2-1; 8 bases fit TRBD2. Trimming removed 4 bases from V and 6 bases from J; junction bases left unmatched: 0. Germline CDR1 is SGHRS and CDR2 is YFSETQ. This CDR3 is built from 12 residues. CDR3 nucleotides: TGCGCCAGCAGCGGACTAGCCAATGAGCAGTTCTTC. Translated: CASSGLANEQFF. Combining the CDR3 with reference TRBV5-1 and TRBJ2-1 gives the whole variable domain KAGVTQTPRYLIKTRGQQVTLSCSPISGHRSVSWYQQTPGQGLQFLFEYFSETQRNKGNFPGRFSGRQFSNSRSEMNVSTLELGDSALYLCASSGLANEQFFGPGTRLTVL.

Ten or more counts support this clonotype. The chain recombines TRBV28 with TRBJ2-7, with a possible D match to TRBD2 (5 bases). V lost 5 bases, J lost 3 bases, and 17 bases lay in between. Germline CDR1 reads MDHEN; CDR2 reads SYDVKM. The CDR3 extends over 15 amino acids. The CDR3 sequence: CASSILRASNYEQYF. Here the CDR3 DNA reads TGTGCCAGCAGTATCCTGCGGGCCAGCAACTACGAGCAGTACTTC. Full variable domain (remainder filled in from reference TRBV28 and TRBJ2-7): DVKVTQSSRYLVKRTGEKVFLECVQDMDHENMFWYRQDPGLGLRLIYFSYDVKMKEKGDIPEGYSVSREKKERFSLILESASTNQTSMYLCASSILRASNYEQYFGPGTRLTVT.